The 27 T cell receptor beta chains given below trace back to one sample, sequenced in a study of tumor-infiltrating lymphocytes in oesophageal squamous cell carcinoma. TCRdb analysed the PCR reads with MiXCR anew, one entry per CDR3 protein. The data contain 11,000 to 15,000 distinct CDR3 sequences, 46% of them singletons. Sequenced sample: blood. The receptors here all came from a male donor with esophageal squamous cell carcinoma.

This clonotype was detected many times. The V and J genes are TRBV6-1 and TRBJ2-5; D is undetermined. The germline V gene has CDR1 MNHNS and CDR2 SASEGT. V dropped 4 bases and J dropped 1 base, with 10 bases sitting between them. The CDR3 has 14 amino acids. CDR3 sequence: CASSGRAVQETQYF. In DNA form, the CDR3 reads TGTGCCAGCAGTGGAAGGGCGGTCCAAGAGACCCAGTACTTC.

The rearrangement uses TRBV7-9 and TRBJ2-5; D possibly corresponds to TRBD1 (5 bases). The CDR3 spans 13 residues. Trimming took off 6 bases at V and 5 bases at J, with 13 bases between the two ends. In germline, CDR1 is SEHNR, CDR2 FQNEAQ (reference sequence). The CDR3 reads CASRTPGHETQYF. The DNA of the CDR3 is TGTGCCAGCAGAACCCCAGGGCACGAGACCCAGTACTTC.

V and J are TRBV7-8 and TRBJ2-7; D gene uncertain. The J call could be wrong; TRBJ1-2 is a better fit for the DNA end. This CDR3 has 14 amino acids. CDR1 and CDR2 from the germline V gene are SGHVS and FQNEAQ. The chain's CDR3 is CASSLGTANYGYTF. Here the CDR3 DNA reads TGTGCCAGCAGCTTAGGAACAGCTAACTATGGCTACACCTTC.

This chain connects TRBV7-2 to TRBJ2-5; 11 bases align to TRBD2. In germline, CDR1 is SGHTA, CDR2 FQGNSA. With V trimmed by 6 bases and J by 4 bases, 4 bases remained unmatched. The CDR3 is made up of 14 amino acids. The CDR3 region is CASRIAGGGETQYF. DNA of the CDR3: TGTGCCAGCAGAATAGCGGGGGGGGGAGAGACCCAGTACTTC. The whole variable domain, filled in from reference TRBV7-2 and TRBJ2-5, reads GAGVSQSPSNKVTEKGKDVELRCDPISGHTALYWYRQSLGQGLEFLIYFQGNSAPDKSGLPSDRFSAERTGGSVSTLTIQRTQQEDSAVYLCASRIAGGGETQYFGPGTRLLVL.

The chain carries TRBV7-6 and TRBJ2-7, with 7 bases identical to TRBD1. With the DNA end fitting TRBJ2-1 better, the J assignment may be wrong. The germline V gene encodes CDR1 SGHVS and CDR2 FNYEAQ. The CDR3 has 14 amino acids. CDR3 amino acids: CASSPQTGNYEQFF. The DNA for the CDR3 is TGTGCCAGCAGCCCTCAGACAGGGAACTACGAGCAGTTCTTC.

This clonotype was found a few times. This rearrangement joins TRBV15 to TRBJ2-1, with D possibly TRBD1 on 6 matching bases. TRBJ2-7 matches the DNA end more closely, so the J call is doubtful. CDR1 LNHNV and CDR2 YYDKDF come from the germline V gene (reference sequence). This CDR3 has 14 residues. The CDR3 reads CATSSEGVSYEQYF. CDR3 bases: TGTGCCACCAGCAGCGAGGGGGTAAGCTACGAGCAGTACTTC.

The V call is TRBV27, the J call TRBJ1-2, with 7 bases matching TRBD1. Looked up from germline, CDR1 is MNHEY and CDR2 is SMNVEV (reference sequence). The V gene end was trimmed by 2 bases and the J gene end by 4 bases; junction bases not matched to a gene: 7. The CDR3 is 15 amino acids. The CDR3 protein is CASSLGGQGGYGYTF. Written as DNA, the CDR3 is TGTGCCAGCAGTTTAGGGGGCCAGGGGGGCTATGGCTACACCTTC.

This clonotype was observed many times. The CDR3 nucleotides are TGCGCCAGTAAGGACGCAAGGACCGGGGAGCTGTTTTTT. This codes for CASKDARTGELFF. This chain connects TRBV10-1 to TRBJ2-2, with D unclear. The CDR3 runs 13 residues. Looked up from germline, CDR1 is WNHNN and CDR2 is SYGVQD (reference sequence). The V end was cut by 9 bases, the J end by 5 bases, with 13 bases between.

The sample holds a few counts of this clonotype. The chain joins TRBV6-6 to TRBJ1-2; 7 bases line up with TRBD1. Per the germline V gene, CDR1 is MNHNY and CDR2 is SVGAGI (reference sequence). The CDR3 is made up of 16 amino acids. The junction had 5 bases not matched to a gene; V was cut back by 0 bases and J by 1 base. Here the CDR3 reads CASSYSQPGGNYGYTF. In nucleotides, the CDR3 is TGTGCCAGCAGTTACTCCCAACCAGGGGGTAACTATGGCTACACCTTC.

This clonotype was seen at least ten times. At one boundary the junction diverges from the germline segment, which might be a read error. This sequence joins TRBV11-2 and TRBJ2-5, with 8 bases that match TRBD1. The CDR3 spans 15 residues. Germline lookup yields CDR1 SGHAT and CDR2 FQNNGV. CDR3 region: CASSLEGTGYNEQYF. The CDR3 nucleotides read TGTGCCAGCAGTTTAGAAGGGACAGGTTACAATGAGCAGTACTTC.

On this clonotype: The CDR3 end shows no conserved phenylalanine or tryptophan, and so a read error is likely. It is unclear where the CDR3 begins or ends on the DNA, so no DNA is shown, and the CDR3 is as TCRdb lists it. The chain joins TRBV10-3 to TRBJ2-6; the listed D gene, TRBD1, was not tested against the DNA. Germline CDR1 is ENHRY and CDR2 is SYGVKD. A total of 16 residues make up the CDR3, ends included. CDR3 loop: CAISEMTPSYEQYFGA.

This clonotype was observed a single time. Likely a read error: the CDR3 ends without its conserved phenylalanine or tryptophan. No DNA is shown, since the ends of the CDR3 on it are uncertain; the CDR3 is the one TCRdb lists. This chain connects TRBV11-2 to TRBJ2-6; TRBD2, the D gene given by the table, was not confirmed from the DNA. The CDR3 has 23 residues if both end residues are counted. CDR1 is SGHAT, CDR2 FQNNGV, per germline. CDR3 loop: CASSLDSETSGRVPVLHEQFFGP.

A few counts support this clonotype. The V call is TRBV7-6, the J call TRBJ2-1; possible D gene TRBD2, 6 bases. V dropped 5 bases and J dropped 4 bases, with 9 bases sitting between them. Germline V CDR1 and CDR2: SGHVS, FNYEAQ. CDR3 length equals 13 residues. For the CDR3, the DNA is TGTGCCAGCAGCAGGCGGGATTACAATGAGCAGTTCTTC. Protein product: CASSRRDYNEQFF.

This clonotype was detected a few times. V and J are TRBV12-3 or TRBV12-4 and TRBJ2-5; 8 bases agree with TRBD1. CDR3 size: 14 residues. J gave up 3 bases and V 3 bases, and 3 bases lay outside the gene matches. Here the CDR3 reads CASSFQQGEETQYF. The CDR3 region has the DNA TGTGCCAGCAGTTTTCAACAGGGGGAAGAGACCCAGTACTTC.

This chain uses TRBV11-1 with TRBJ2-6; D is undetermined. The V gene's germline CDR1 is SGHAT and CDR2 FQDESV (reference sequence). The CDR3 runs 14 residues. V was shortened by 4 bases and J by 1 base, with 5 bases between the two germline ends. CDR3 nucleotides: TGTGCCAGCAGCTCTAGTTCTGGGGCCAACGTCCTGACTTTC. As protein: CASSSSSGANVLTF.

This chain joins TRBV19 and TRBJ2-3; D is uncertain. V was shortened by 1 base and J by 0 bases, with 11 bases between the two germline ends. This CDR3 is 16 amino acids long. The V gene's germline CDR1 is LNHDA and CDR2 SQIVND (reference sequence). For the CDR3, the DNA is TGTGCCAGTAGTATAGCTTCAGCTACTAGCACAGATACGCAGTATTTT. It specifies CASSIASATSTDTQYF.

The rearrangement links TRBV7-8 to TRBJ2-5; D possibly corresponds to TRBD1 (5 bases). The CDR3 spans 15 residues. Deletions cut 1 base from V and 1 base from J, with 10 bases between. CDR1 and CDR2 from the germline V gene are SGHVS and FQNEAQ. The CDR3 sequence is CASSLGGQIQETQYF. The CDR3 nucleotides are TGTGCCAGCAGCTTAGGTGGACAAATCCAAGAGACCCAGTACTTC. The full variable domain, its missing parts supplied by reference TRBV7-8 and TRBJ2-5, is GAGVSQSPRYKVAKRGQDVALRCDPISGHVSLFWYQQALGQGPEFLTYFQNEAQLDKSGLPSDRFFAERPEGSVSTLKIQRTQQEDSAVYLCASSLGGQIQETQYFGPGTRLLVL.

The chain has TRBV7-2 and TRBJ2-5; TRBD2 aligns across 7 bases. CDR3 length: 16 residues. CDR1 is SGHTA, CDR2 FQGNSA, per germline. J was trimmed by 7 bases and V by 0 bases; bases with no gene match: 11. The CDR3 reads CASSLAPGTGLGTQYF. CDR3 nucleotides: TGTGCCAGCAGCTTAGCCCCCGGGACTGGACTAGGGACCCAGTACTTC.

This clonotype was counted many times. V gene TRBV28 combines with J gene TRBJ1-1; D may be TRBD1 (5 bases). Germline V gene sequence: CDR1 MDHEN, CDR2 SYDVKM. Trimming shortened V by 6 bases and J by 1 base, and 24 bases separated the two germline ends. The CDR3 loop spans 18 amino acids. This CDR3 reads CASRTPPGRPLGNTEAFF. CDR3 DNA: TGTGCCAGCAGAACACCACCGGGACGCCCCTTGGGGAACACTGAAGCTTTCTTT.

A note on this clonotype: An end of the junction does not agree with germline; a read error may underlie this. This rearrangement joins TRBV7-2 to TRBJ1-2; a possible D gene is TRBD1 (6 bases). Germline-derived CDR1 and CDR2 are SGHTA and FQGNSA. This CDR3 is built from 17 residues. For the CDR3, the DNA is TGTGCCAGAAGCTCTCGAAGTCAGGGGTCTGCGTTTTATGGCTACACCTTC. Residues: CARSSRSQGSAFYGYTF.

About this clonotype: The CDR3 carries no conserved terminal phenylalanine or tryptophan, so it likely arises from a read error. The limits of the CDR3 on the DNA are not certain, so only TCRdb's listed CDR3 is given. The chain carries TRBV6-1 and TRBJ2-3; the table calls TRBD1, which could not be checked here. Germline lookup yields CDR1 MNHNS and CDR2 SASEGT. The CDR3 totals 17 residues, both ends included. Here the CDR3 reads CASSEAVGGQETQYFGP.

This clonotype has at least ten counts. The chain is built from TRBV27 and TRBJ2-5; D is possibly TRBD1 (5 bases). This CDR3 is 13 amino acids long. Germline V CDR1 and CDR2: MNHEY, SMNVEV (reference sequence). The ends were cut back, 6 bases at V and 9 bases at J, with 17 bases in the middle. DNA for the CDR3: TGTGCCAGCAGCAGGGCCCTAATAGGGGCCCAGTACTTC. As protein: CASSRALIGAQYF.

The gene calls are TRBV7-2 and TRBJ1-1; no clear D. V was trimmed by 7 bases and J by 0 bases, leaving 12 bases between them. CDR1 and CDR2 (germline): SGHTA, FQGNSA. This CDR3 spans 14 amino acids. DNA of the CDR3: TGTGCCAGCAAGTGGACGGCGATGAACACTGAAGCTTTCTTT. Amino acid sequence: CASKWTAMNTEAFF.

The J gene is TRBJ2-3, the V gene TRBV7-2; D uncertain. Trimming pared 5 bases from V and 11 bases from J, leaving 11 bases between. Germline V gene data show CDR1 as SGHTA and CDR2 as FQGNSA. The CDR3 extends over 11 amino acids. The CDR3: CASSTAYEQYF. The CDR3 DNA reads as TGTGCCAGCAGCACCGCCTACGAGCAGTATTTT.

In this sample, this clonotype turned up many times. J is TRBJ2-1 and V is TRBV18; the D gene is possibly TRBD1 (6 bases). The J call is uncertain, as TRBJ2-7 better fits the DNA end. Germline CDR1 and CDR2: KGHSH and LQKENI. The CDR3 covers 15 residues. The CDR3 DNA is TGTGCCAGCTCGTTCAGACAGGTTAATACGGACGAGCAGTACTTC. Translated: CASSFRQVNTDEQYF.

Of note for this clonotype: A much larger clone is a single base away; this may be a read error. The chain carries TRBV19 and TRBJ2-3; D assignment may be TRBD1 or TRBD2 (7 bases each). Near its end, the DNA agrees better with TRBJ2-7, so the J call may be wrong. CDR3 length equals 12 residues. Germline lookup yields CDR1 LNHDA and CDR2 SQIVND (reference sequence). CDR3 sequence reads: CATRQGGNEQYF. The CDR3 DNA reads TGTGCCACTCGGCAGGGGGGGAATGAGCAGTACTTC.

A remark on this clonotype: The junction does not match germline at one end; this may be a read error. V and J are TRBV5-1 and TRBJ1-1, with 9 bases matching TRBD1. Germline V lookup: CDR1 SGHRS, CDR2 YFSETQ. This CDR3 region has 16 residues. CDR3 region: CASRILGQGSTGELYF. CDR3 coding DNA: TGCGCCAGCAGGATCCTAGGACAGGGGAGCACCGGGGAGCTGTATTTT.